The clone carrying this T cell receptor beta chain was seen many times. Its specificity is unknown. One end of the junction is discordant with germline, which a read error may explain. This specimen comes from a study of CD8 T cells in ankylosing spondylitis. The study, taken as a whole, reports: The clones that were linked to disease were reported to be significantly enriched in matched synovial fluid samples from ankylosing spondylitis patients. About 8 highly homologous variants made up a TCR beta motif that seemed to typify ankylosing spondylitis blood.

The V gene's germline CDR1 is SEHNR and CDR2 FQNEAQ (reference sequence). There are 13 residues in the CDR3. TCRdb re-called the 5' RACE reads through MiXCR, storing one row per CDR3 protein. The sample lists roughly 190,000 distinct CDR3 sequences, 9.5% to 15% seen once, with 15% to 20% in the top ten. The source material was blood, either unsorted or a sorted T cell fraction (not recorded which). V gene TRBV7-9 combines with J gene TRBJ1-1, with D uncertain. The TCR originated in a male donor with ankylosing spondylitis or in good health (not recorded which). In nucleotides, the CDR3 is TGCGCCAGCAGCTTGGATCGGAACACTGAAGCTTTCTTT. Amino acids: CASSLDRNTEAFF.